Listed below are T cell receptor beta chains from one sample, sequenced in a study of technical replicates of blood from a handful of donors. Profiled with immunoSEQ multiplex PCR; TCRdb holds only in-frame clones, not every one. This table holds tens of thousands of clones, about 95% found once. The sample consisted of T cells isolated from PBMCs. All receptors derive from a human donor in good health. The CDR3 runs from the conserved cysteine through the conserved F or W. Fields, in order: V gene, D gene, J gene, clone size, CDR3 protein, CDR3 DNA. A D gene is named only where the DNA matches it firmly. Part of the rows lack a size; the others show once, few, many or a class for expanded clones.

v_call: TRBV2; d_call: TRBD2; j_call: TRBJ2-5; clone_size: .; cdr3_aa: CASSVSSGRVGETQYF; cdr3_nt: TGTGCCAGCAGTGTTTCTAGCGGGAGGGTCGGAGAGACCCAGTACTTC
v_call: TRBV15; d_call: TRBD2; j_call: TRBJ2-7; clone_size: .; cdr3_aa: CATSRDTGSGRIYEQYF; cdr3_nt: TGTGCCACCAGCAGAGATACGGGTAGCGGGAGAATCTACGAGCAGTACTTC
v_call: TRBV29-1; d_call: .; j_call: TRBJ1-2; clone_size: .; cdr3_aa: CSVDTGLVEYTF; cdr3_nt: TGCAGCGTTGACACAGGCCTAGTGGAGTACACCTTC
v_call: TRBV30; d_call: TRBD1; j_call: TRBJ2-7; clone_size: .; cdr3_aa: CAWRQRDRGYEQYF; cdr3_nt: TGTGCCTGGAGACAACGGGACAGGGGCTACGAGCAGTACTTC
v_call: TRBV11-3; d_call: TRBD1; j_call: TRBJ1-1; clone_size: .; cdr3_aa: CASNRDRGYTEAFF; cdr3_nt: TGTGCCAGCAACAGGGACAGGGGATACACTGAAGCTTTCTTT
v_call: TRBV30; d_call: .; j_call: TRBJ1-5; clone_size: .; cdr3_aa: CAWTRSGNQPQHF; cdr3_nt: TGTGCCTGGACTCGCTCGGGTAATCAGCCCCAGCATTTT
v_call: TRBV5-4; d_call: TRBD1; j_call: TRBJ1-3; clone_size: .; cdr3_aa: CASSANRGRSGNTIYF; cdr3_nt: TGTGCCAGCAGCGCGAACAGGGGGCGCTCTGGAAACACCATATATTTT
v_call: TRBV28; d_call: .; j_call: TRBJ2-1; clone_size: once; cdr3_aa: CASSFRQDNEQFF; cdr3_nt: TGTGCCAGCAGTTTCCGGCAGGACAATGAGCAGTTCTTC
v_call: TRBV7-9; d_call: TRBD1; j_call: TRBJ1-1; clone_size: .; cdr3_aa: CASSRDRNTEAFF; cdr3_nt: TGTGCCAGCAGCCGGGACAGGAACACTGAAGCTTTCTTT
v_call: TRBV6-1; d_call: TRBD1; j_call: TRBJ1-1; clone_size: .; cdr3_aa: CASRRTGVTEAFF; cdr3_nt: TGTGCCAGCAGAAGGACAGGGGTCACTGAAGCTTTCTTT
v_call: TRBV2; d_call: .; j_call: TRBJ1-4; clone_size: .; cdr3_aa: CASDPGGF; cdr3_nt: TGTGCCAGCGACCCGGGGGGTTTT
v_call: TRBV7-9; d_call: .; j_call: TRBJ2-1; clone_size: .; cdr3_aa: CASSLDVEAPDNEQFF; cdr3_nt: TGTGCCAGCAGCTTAGACGTGGAGGCCCCCGACAATGAGCAGTTCTTC
v_call: TRBV2; d_call: TRBD1; j_call: TRBJ2-5; clone_size: .; cdr3_aa: CASGPTGVQETQYF; cdr3_nt: TGTGCCAGCGGTCCGACAGGGGTTCAAGAGACCCAGTACTTC
v_call: TRBV19; d_call: TRBD1; j_call: TRBJ2-1; clone_size: .; cdr3_aa: CASSISLAGGNEQFF; cdr3_nt: TGTGCCAGTAGTATAAGTCTTGCAGGGGGCAATGAGCAGTTCTTC
v_call: TRBV6-5; d_call: .; j_call: TRBJ2-5; clone_size: .; cdr3_aa: CASGQGQLKETQYF; cdr3_nt: TGTGCCAGCGGCCAAGGACAGCTAAAAGAGACCCAGTACTTC
v_call: TRBV2; d_call: .; j_call: TRBJ2-1; clone_size: .; cdr3_aa: CASSETLSSYNEQFF; cdr3_nt: TGTGCCAGCAGCGAAACGCTCAGCTCCTACAATGAGCAGTTCTTC
v_call: TRBV19; d_call: TRBD1; j_call: TRBJ1-5; clone_size: .; cdr3_aa: CASSIGDRAFYSNQPQHF; cdr3_nt: TGTGCCAGTAGTATAGGGGACAGGGCCTTTTATAGCAATCAGCCCCAGCATTTT
v_call: TRBV28; d_call: TRBD1; j_call: TRBJ1-2; clone_size: .; cdr3_aa: CASGRQGTGYTF; cdr3_nt: TGTGCCAGCGGCAGACAGGGTACTGGCTACACCTTC
v_call: TRBV5-1; d_call: .; j_call: TRBJ2-7; clone_size: .; cdr3_aa: CASSLTGDEQYF; cdr3_nt: TGCGCCAGCAGCTTGACGGGTGACGAGCAGTACTTC
v_call: TRBV4-1; d_call: .; j_call: TRBJ2-1; clone_size: .; cdr3_aa: CASSQRLGYNEQFF; cdr3_nt: TGCGCCAGCAGCCAACGACTAGGTTACAATGAGCAGTTCTTC
v_call: TRBV11-3; d_call: .; j_call: TRBJ2-5; clone_size: .; cdr3_aa: CASSLTGLQETQYF; cdr3_nt: TGTGCCAGCAGCCTTACAGGGCTCCAAGAGACCCAGTACTTC
v_call: TRBV28; d_call: .; j_call: TRBJ2-4; clone_size: .; cdr3_aa: CASSSGLRAKNIQYF; cdr3_nt: TGTGCCAGCAGCTCGGGACTCCGAGCCAAAAACATTCAGTACTTC
v_call: TRBV19; d_call: .; j_call: TRBJ1-1; clone_size: .; cdr3_aa: CASSVNTEAFF; cdr3_nt: TGTGCCAGTAGCGTAAACACTGAAGCTTTCTTT
v_call: TRBV29-1; d_call: .; j_call: TRBJ1-1; clone_size: .; cdr3_aa: CSVARVFNTEAFF; cdr3_nt: TGCAGCGTTGCCCGGGTCTTCAACACTGAAGCTTTCTTT
v_call: TRBV5-1; d_call: .; j_call: TRBJ1-6; clone_size: .; cdr3_aa: CASSPGFNSPLHF; cdr3_nt: TGCGCCAGCAGTCCAGGGTTTAACTCACCCCTCCACTTT
v_call: TRBV18; d_call: TRBD1; j_call: TRBJ1-1; clone_size: .; cdr3_aa: CASSSGSTGKAFF; cdr3_nt: TGTGCCAGCTCATCAGGGTCGACAGGGAAAGCTTTCTTT
v_call: TRBV10-2; d_call: .; j_call: TRBJ1-5; clone_size: .; cdr3_aa: CASSGGRGQPQHF; cdr3_nt: TGCGCCAGCAGTGGGGGCAGGGGTCAGCCCCAGCATTTT
v_call: TRBV5-6; d_call: .; j_call: TRBJ2-5; clone_size: .; cdr3_aa: CASSFSGGETQYF; cdr3_nt: TGTGCCAGCAGCTTCTCAGGTGGGGAGACCCAGTACTTC
v_call: TRBV5-5; d_call: .; j_call: TRBJ1-1; clone_size: .; cdr3_aa: CASSLEGGGEAFF; cdr3_nt: TGTGCCAGCAGCTTGGAGGGAGGGGGTGAAGCTTTCTTT
v_call: TRBV5-1; d_call: TRBD1; j_call: TRBJ1-1; clone_size: .; cdr3_aa: CASSLDGQGKTFF; cdr3_nt: TGCGCCAGCAGCCTTGACGGACAGGGTAAGACTTTCTTT
v_call: TRBV5-1; d_call: TRBD1; j_call: TRBJ2-7; clone_size: .; cdr3_aa: CASSLALGQGYEQYF; cdr3_nt: TGCGCCAGCAGCTTGGCCTTAGGACAGGGCTACGAGCAGTACTTC
v_call: TRBV9; d_call: TRBD2; j_call: TRBJ2-1; clone_size: .; cdr3_aa: CASSATGTSGGNEQFF; cdr3_nt: TGTGCCAGCAGCGCCACCGGGACTAGCGGGGGCAATGAGCAGTTCTTC
v_call: TRBV14; d_call: .; j_call: TRBJ2-5; clone_size: .; cdr3_aa: CASSPIGESYEETQYF; cdr3_nt: TGTGCCAGCAGCCCTATCGGGGAGAGCTACGAGGAGACCCAGTACTTC
v_call: TRBV4-1; d_call: .; j_call: TRBJ2-7; clone_size: .; cdr3_aa: CASSQDQKAGGYEQYF; cdr3_nt: TGCGCCAGCAGCCAAGATCAAAAGGCCGGGGGATACGAGCAGTACTTC
v_call: TRBV7-9; d_call: .; j_call: TRBJ1-6; clone_size: once; cdr3_aa: CASSRPERVPLHF; cdr3_nt: TGTGCCAGCAGCCGTCCAGAGAGGGTACCCCTCCACTTT
v_call: TRBV9; d_call: .; j_call: TRBJ2-3; clone_size: .; cdr3_aa: CASKTALRDTQYF; cdr3_nt: TGTGCCAGCAAAACCGCACTGCGCGATACGCAGTATTTT
v_call: TRBV28; d_call: .; j_call: TRBJ2-2; clone_size: once; cdr3_aa: CASSLPTLREQNTGELFF; cdr3_nt: TGTGCCAGCAGTTTACCGACTTTACGGGAACAGAACACCGGGGAGCTGTTTTTT
v_call: TRBV29-1; d_call: .; j_call: TRBJ1-1; clone_size: few; cdr3_aa: CSVRQRLNTEAFF; cdr3_nt: TGCAGCGTAAGACAGAGGCTGAACACTGAAGCTTTCTTT
v_call: TRBV6-5; d_call: .; j_call: TRBJ1-2; clone_size: .; cdr3_aa: CASIQSGGGYTF; cdr3_nt: TGTGCCAGCATCCAAAGCGGGGGCGGCTACACCTTC
v_call: TRBV27; d_call: .; j_call: TRBJ1-5; clone_size: .; cdr3_aa: CASSLGALRPQHF; cdr3_nt: TGTGCCAGCAGTTTAGGGGCTCTGAGGCCCCAGCATTTT
v_call: TRBV6-6; d_call: TRBD1; j_call: TRBJ2-7; clone_size: .; cdr3_aa: CASSQHTGGGGEQYF; cdr3_nt: TGTGCCAGCAGTCAACACACAGGGGGCGGGGGCGAGCAGTACTTC
v_call: TRBV5-1; d_call: TRBD2; j_call: TRBJ2-7; clone_size: .; cdr3_aa: CASSLKEGREGRREQYF; cdr3_nt: TGCGCCAGCAGCTTGAAGGAGGGGCGGGAGGGCCGTCGCGAGCAGTACTTC
v_call: TRBV4-2; d_call: TRBD2; j_call: TRBJ2-5; clone_size: .; cdr3_aa: CASSQEWETSGEQETQYF; cdr3_nt: TGTGCCAGCAGCCAAGAATGGGAGACTAGCGGGGAGCAAGAGACCCAGTACTTC